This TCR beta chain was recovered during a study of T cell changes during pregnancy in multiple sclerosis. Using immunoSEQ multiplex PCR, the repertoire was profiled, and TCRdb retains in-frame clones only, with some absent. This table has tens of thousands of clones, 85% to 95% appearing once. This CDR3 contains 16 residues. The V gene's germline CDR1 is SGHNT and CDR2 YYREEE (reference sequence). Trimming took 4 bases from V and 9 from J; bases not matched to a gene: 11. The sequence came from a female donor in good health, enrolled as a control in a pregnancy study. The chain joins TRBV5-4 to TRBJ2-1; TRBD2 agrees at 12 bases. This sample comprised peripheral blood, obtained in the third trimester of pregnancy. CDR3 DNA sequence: TGTGCCAGCAGCAAGGTGGCTAGCGGGGGGGTGAGTGAGCAGTTCTTC. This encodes CASSKVASGGVSEQFF.